This T cell receptor beta chain was profiled in a study of blood T cell repertoires in COVID-19. Background on the study: COVID-19 samples collected from the United States, Italy and Spain covered acute and convalescent phases. T cells, B-cell-depleted T cells, or PBMCs supplied cDNA or gDNA.

Enrollment of patients from Seattle took place during active infection, with longitudinal follow-up. Study processing details: It was from reference gene primer amplification that nucleated cell counts were estimated. The method was immunoSEQ multiplex PCR; TCRdb's version includes in-frame clones alone and lacks a portion of them. From that table come the V and J calls and clone size; the DNA was used to work out D and trimming. The sample shows under 100,000 clones, about nine tenths of them seen only once. This CDR3 has 13 residues. V was shortened by 2 bases and J by 3 bases, with 7 bases between the two germline ends. Germline CDR1 MDHEN, CDR2 SYDVKM.

This TCR came from a man between 60 and 75 years old with COVID-19, enrolled during active disease. The chain recombines TRBV28 with TRBJ1-1, with D unclear. Sequencing input: peripheral blood. The CDR3 sequence is CASSLGRDTEAFF. The CDR3, as DNA: TGTGCCAGCAGTTTAGGCCGTGACACTGAAGCTTTCTTT. The full variable domain, with the rest looked up from reference TRBV28 and TRBJ1-1, is DVKVTQSSRYLVKRTGEKVFLECVQDMDHENMFWYRQDPGLGLRLIYFSYDVKMKEKGDIPEGYSVSREKKERFSLILESASTNQTSMYLCASSLGRDTEAFFGQGTRLTVV.